Below, one T cell receptor beta chain is given with its context. The sample is drawn from a study of blood T cell repertoires in COVID-19. At the level of the study: PBMCs, B-cell-depleted T cells, or T cells provided the cDNA or gDNA that made up the material.

Participants were aged about 18 to 90 years, lived in under 30 US areas, and enrolled virtually. Cohorts were assigned according to the clinical history that participants reported. After removal of 1 base from V and 2 bases from J, the junction contained 4 bases not matched to a gene. There are 16 residues in the CDR3. The germline V gene encodes CDR1 SGHNT and CDR2 YYREEE (reference sequence). How the authors handled the data: Using reference gene primer amplification, nucleated cell counts were estimated. TCRdb's table, derived via immunoSEQ multiplex PCR, lists solely in-frame clones and lacks some. Clone size and V and J calls were adopted from that table, with D and trimming inferred from the DNA. The sample lists some 460,000 clones, around 90% occurring once.

The chain has TRBV5-4 and TRBJ2-3, with 10 bases aligning to TRBD2. Sequencing was performed on PBMCs or T cells enriched from blood (not recorded which). This TCR derives from a woman aged 18-29 years with acute COVID-19. CDR3 protein: CASSLLSGGTTDTQYF. DNA for the CDR3: TGTGCCAGCAGCTTGCTTAGCGGGGGGACCACAGATACGCAGTATTTT.